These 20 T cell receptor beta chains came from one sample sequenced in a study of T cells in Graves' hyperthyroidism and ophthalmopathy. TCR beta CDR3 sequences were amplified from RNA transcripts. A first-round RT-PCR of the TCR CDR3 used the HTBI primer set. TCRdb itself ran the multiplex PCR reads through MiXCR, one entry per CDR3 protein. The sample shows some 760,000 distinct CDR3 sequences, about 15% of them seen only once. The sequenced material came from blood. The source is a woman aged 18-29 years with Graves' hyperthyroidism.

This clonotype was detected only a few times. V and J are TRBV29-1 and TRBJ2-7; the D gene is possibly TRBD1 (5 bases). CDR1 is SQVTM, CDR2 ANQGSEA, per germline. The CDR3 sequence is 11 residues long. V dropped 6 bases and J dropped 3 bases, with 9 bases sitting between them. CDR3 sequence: CSVATVYEQYF. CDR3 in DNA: TGCAGCGTAGCGACAGTCTACGAGCAGTACTTC.

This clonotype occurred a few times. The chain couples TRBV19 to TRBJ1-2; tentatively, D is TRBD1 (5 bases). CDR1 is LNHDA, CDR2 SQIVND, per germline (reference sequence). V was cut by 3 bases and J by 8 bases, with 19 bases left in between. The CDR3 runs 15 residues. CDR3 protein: CASSINVRIRGGYTF. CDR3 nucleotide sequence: TGTGCCAGTAGTATCAACGTCCGGATCCGGGGCGGCTACACCTTC.

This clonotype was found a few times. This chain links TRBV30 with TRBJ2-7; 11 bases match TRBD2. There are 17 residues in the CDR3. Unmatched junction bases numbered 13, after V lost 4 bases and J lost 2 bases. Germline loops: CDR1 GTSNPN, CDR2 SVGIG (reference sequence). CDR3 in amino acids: CAWTAGLAGGYPYEQYF. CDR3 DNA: TGTGCCTGGACCGCAGGGCTAGCGGGAGGATACCCCTACGAGCAGTACTTC.

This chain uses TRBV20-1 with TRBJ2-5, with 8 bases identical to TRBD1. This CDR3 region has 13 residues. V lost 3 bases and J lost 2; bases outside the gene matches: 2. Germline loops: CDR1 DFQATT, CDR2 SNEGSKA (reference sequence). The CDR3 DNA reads TGCAGTGCTAGTCGGACAGGGCAAGAGACCCAGTACTTC. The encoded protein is CSASRTGQETQYF.

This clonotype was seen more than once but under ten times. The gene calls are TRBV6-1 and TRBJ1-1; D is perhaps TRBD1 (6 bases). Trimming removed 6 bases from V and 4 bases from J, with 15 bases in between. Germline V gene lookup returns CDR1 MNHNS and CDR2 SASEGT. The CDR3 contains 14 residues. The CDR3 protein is CASRAQGRITEAFF. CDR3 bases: TGTGCCAGCAGGGCGCAGGGGAGGATCACTGAAGCTTTCTTT.

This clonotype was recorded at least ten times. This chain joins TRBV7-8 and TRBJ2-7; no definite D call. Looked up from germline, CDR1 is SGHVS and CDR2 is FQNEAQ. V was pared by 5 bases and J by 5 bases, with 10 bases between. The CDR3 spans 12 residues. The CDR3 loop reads CASSPSLDEQYF. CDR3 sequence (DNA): TGTGCCAGCAGCCCGTCCTTAGACGAGCAGTACTTC.

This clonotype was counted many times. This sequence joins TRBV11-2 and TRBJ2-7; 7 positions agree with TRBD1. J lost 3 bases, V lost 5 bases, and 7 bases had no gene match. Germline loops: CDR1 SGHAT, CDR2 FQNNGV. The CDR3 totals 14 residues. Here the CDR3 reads CASSVNRDSYEQYF. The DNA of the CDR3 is TGTGCCAGCAGCGTAAACCGGGACAGCTACGAGCAGTACTTC.

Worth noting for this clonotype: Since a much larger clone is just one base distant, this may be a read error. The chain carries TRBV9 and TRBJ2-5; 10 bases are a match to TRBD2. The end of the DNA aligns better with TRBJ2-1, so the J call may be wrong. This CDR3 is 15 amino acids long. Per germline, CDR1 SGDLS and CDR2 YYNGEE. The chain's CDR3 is CASSVEAGGAETQFF. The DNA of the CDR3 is TGTGCCAGCAGCGTAGAAGCGGGAGGGGCAGAGACCCAGTTCTTC.

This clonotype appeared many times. The CDR3 DNA sequence: TGCAGTGCTATCCGGACAGGGAATTTCAATCAGCCCCAGCATTTT. It specifies CSAIRTGNFNQPQHF. The V call is TRBV20-1, the J call TRBJ1-5; 8 positions match TRBD1. The J segment lost 3 bases and the V segment lost 4 bases, leaving 8 bases of the junction unmatched. Germline-derived CDR1 and CDR2 are DFQATT and SNEGSKA (reference sequence). The CDR3 consists of 15 residues.

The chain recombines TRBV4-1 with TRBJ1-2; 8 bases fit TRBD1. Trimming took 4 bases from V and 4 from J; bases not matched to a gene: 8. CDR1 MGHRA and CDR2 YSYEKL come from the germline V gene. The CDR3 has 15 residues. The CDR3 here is CASSLFDRGAYGYTF. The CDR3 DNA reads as TGCGCCAGCAGCCTATTTGACAGGGGCGCCTATGGCTACACCTTC.

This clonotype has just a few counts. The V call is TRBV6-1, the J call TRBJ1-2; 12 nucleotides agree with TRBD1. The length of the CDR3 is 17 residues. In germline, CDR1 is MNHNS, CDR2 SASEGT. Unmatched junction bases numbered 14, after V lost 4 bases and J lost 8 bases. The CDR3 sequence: CASSGLPGQGARSGYTF. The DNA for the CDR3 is TGTGCCAGCAGTGGTCTACCGGGACAGGGGGCCAGAAGCGGCTACACCTTC.

Here the CDR3 DNA reads TGTGCCAGCAGCACAGTACAGGGGGCGATGAACACTGAAGCTTTCTTT. Residues: CASSTVQGAMNTEAFF. This rearrangement joins TRBV7-9 to TRBJ1-1; TRBD1 agrees at 9 bases. V trimming: 5 bases; J trimming: 0 bases; junction bases outside the gene matches: 7. The CDR3 runs 16 residues. Germline-derived CDR1 and CDR2 are SEHNR and FQNEAQ (reference sequence).

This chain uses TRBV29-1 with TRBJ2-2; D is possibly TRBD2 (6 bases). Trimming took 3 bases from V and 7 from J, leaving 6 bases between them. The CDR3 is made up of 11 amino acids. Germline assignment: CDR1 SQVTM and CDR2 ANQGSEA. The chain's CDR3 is CSVDGGGELFF. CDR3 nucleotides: TGCAGCGTTGACGGGGGCGGGGAGCTGTTTTTT.

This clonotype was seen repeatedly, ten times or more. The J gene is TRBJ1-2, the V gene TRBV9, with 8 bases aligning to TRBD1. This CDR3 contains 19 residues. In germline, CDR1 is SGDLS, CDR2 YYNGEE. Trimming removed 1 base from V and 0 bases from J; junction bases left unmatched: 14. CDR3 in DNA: TGTGCCAGCAGCGTAACCGCCGCCTTGGGACAGGATGCTAACTATGGCTACACCTTC. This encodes CASSVTAALGQDANYGYTF. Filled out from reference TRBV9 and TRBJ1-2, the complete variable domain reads DSGVTQTPKHLITATGQRVTLRCSPRSGDLSVYWYQQSLDQGLQFLIQYYNGEERAKGNILERFSAQQFPDLHSELNLSSLELGDSALYFCASSVTAALGQDANYGYTFGSGTRLTVV.

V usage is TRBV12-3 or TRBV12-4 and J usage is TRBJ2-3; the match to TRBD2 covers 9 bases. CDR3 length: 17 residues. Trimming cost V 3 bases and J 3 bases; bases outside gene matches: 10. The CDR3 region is CASSFDTGLATTDTQYF. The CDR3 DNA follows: TGTGCCAGCAGTTTCGACACGGGACTAGCAACGACAGATACGCAGTATTTT.

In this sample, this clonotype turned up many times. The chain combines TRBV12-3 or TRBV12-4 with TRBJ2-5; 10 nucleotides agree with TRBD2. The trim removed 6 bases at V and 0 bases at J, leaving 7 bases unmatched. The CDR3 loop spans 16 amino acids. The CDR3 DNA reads TGTGCCAGCAGGTCTATAGCGGGAGGTAACCAAGAGACCCAGTACTTC. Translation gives CASRSIAGGNQETQYF.

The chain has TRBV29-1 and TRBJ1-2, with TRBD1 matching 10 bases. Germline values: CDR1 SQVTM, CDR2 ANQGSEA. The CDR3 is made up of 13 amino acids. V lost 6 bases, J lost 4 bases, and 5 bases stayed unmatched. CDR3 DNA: TGCAGCGTGGAGACAGGGGGCCGCTATGGCTACACCTTC. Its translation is CSVETGGRYGYTF.

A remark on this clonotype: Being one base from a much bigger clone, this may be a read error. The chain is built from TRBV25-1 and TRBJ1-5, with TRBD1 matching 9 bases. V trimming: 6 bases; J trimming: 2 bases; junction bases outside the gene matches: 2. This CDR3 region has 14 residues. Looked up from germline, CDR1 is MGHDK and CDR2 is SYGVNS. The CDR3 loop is CASRGQGGNQPQHF. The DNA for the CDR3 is TGTGCCAGCAGGGGACAGGGAGGCAATCAGCCCCAGCATTTT.

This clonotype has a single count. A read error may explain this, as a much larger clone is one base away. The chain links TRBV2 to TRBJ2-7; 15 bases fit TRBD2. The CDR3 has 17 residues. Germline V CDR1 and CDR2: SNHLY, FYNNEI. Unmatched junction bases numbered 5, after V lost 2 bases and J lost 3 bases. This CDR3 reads CASSERRGLAGGYEQYF. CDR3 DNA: TGTGCCAGCAGTGAAAGGAGGGGACTAGCGGGGGGCTACGAGCAGTACTTC.

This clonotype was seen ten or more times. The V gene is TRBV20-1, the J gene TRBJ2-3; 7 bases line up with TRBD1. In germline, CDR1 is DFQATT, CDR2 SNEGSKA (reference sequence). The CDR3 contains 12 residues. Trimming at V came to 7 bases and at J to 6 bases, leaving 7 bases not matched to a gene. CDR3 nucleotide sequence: TGCAGTGGAGACAGGGCTGTGGATACGCAGTATTTT. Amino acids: CSGDRAVDTQYF.